These 29 T cell receptor beta chains originate from one sample sequenced in a study of T cells in narcolepsy. TCRdb keeps only in-frame clones here, not all; method: immunoSEQ multiplex PCR. The sample holds roughly 20,000 clones; roughly four fifths are singletons and the top ten take under 2%. Sequencing used memory (CD45RA-) CD4+ T cells from blood. The receptors come from a human donor in good health.

The chain joins TRBV2 to TRBJ2-7; the match to TRBD2 covers 7 bases. V lost 6 bases, J lost 2 bases, and 7 bases stayed unmatched. Germline lookup yields CDR1 SNHLY and CDR2 FYNNEI. CDR3 length equals 14 residues. CDR3 residues: CASRAGTNTYEQYF. The DNA for the CDR3 is TGTGCCAGCAGAGCCGGGACTAACACCTACGAGCAGTACTTC.

The sample holds one count of this clone. Other DNA sequences from this sample encode an identical CDR3 as well. V usage is TRBV6-1 and J usage is TRBJ2-5; 11 bases are a match to TRBD2. The CDR3 totals 14 residues. The V segment lost 6 bases and the J segment 5 bases; nucleotides outside the gene matches: 5. Germline-derived CDR1 and CDR2 are MNHNS and SASEGT. The CDR3 region is CASRPSGRWETQYF. The DNA for the CDR3 is TGTGCCAGCAGGCCTAGCGGGAGGTGGGAGACCCAGTACTTC.

The V call is TRBV7-2, the J call TRBJ2-3; maybe TRBD2 (6 bases). V lost 5 bases and J lost 2, with 17 bases in between. The CDR3 length is 16 residues. Germline assignment: CDR1 SGHTA and CDR2 FQGNSA. DNA of the CDR3: TGTGCCAGCAGCCCGGGGCGGGATGAAGTCACAGATACGCAGTATTTT. It is translated as CASSPGRDEVTDTQYF.

The chain carries TRBV5-1 and TRBJ2-7, with D hard to call. Germline V CDR1 and CDR2: SGHRS, YFSETQ. There are 14 residues in the CDR3. The V and J ends lost 0 bases and 5 bases respectively, with 12 bases between them. In DNA, the CDR3 is TGCGCCAGCAGCTTGGGGCATTCGGCGGACGAGCAGTACTTC. Translation: CASSLGHSADEQYF.

Regarding this clone: An end of the junction does not agree with germline; a read error may underlie this. This rearrangement joins TRBV7-7 to TRBJ2-5; 12 nucleotides match TRBD2. There are 15 residues in the CDR3. Germline V lookup: CDR1 SSHAT, CDR2 FNYEAQ (reference sequence). The CDR3: CASSPTGTSGETQYF. CDR3 sequence (DNA): TGTGCTAGCAGCCCCACCGGGACTAGCGGGGAGACCCAGTACTTC.

The chain combines TRBV6-4 with TRBJ2-5, with 10 nucleotides matching TRBD1. With the DNA end fitting TRBJ2-7 better, the J assignment may be wrong. This CDR3 spans 15 amino acids. The germline gives CDR1 MRHNA, CDR2 SNTAGT. The CDR3 sequence is CASSPVGQGSYEQYF. CDR3 DNA sequence: TGTGCCAGCAGTCCCGTGGGACAGGGGTCCTACGAGCAGTACTTC.

The genes are TRBV6-1 and TRBJ1-1, with 7 bases aligning to TRBD1. V shed 5 bases and J 7 bases; nucleotides not matched to a gene: 4. The length of the CDR3 is 12 residues. Germline lookup yields CDR1 MNHNS and CDR2 SASEGT. The CDR3 spells CASSHTGDEAFF. CDR3 nucleotides: TGTGCCAGCAGTCATACAGGGGATGAAGCTTTCTTT.

The V and J genes are TRBV5-1 and TRBJ1-2; the D is unclear. The length of the CDR3 is 15 residues. CDR1 and CDR2 (germline): SGHRS, YFSETQ. Trimming cost V 0 bases and J 0 bases, with 9 bases left between them. CDR3 loop: CASSLEAGSNYGYTF. Here the CDR3 DNA reads TGCGCCAGCAGCTTGGAAGCGGGATCTAACTATGGCTACACCTTC.

The chain carries TRBV18 and TRBJ1-6; D gene ambiguous. CDR3 size: 16 residues. The V end was cut by 1 base, the J end by 14 bases, with 21 bases between. CDR1 KGHSH and CDR2 LQKENI come from the germline V gene. The CDR3 DNA is TGTGCCAGCTCACCACTACCAACCGGAAATAATGTCACCCTCCACTTT. It encodes CASSPLPTGNNVTLHF.

This chain connects TRBV12-5 to TRBJ2-1; no firm D call. Trimming cost V 1 base and J 2 bases, with 12 bases left between them. CDR1 LGHNT and CDR2 FRNRAP come from the germline V gene. The CDR3 runs 16 residues. CDR3: CASGLGSGATYNEQFF. In DNA, the CDR3 is TGTGCTAGTGGTTTGGGATCCGGAGCAACCTACAATGAGCAGTTCTTC. Combining the CDR3 with reference TRBV12-5 and TRBJ2-1 gives the whole variable domain DARVTQTPRHKVTEMGQEVTMRCQPILGHNTVFWYRQTMMQGLELLAYFRNRAPLDDSGMPKDRFSAEMPDATLATLKIQPSEPRDSAVYFCASGLGSGATYNEQFFGPGTRLTVL.

V is TRBV5-5 and J is TRBJ2-1, with TRBD1 identical over 9 bases. This CDR3 region has 18 residues. CDR1 is SGHKS, CDR2 YYEKEE, per germline (reference sequence). V shed 4 bases, J shed 5 bases, and the junction held 16 bases outside the gene matches. As DNA, the CDR3 is TGTGCCAGCAGCACAAAACACCGGGACAGGGTTGTCCACAATGAGCAGTTCTTC. It codes for CASSTKHRDRVVHNEQFF.

The chain uses TRBV19 and TRBJ2-1; 7 bases line up with TRBD1. The CDR3 is 13 residues long. V lost 7 bases and J lost 2; bases outside the gene matches: 2. Germline V CDR1 and CDR2: LNHDA, SQIVND (reference sequence). The CDR3 here is CASIGQAYNEQFF. Here the CDR3 DNA reads TGTGCCAGTATCGGACAGGCCTACAATGAGCAGTTCTTC.

The rearrangement uses TRBV5-4 and TRBJ1-5; 7 bases agree with TRBD1. With 3 bases clipped from V and 10 bases from J, the junction kept 10 bases outside the gene matches. Germline values: CDR1 SGHNT, CDR2 YYREEE (reference sequence). The CDR3 covers 14 residues. The CDR3 nucleotides are TGTGCCAGCAGCTCATGGGACAGATTATCTCCCCAGCATTTT. As protein: CASSSWDRLSPQHF. The entire variable domain, with the rest obtained from reference TRBV5-4 and TRBJ1-5, is as follows: ETGVTQSPTHLIKTRGQQVTLRCSSQSGHNTVSWYQQALGQGPQFIFQYYREEENGRGNFPPRFSGLQFPNYSSELNVNALELDDSALYLCASSSWDRLSPQHFGDGTRLSIL.

The rearrangement uses TRBV27 and TRBJ1-1; D might be TRBD1 (5 bases). CDR1 and CDR2 from the germline V gene are MNHEY and SMNVEV (reference sequence). Deletions cut 10 bases from V and 6 bases from J, with 24 bases between. This CDR3 is built from 15 residues. CDR3 in DNA: TGTGCCACCAAGCCCGAGGGACTCAGGGTGTCTGAAGCTTTCTTT. It is translated as CATKPEGLRVSEAFF.

This clone was seen a few times. The CDR3 sequence: CASSFRQGNGNTIYF. The CDR3 DNA sequence: TGTGCCAGCAGCTTTAGACAGGGGAACGGAAACACCATATATTTT. This chain joins TRBV7-9 and TRBJ1-3; 8 bases agree with TRBD1. Trimming at V came to 3 bases and at J to 4 bases, leaving 5 bases not matched to a gene. The CDR3 has 15 amino acids. The V gene's germline CDR1 is SEHNR and CDR2 FQNEAQ (reference sequence). Supplemented by reference TRBV7-9 and TRBJ1-3, the full variable domain reads DTGVSQNPRHKITKRGQNVTFRCDPISEHNRLYWYRQTLGQGPEFLTYFQNEAQLEKSRLLSDRFSAERPKGSFSTLEIQRTEQGDSAMYLCASSFRQGNGNTIYFGEGSWLTVV.

The chain uses TRBV9 and TRBJ2-5; TRBD2 matches 12 bases. The germline gives CDR1 SGDLS, CDR2 YYNGEE. CDR3 length equals 14 residues. The V segment lost 3 bases and the J segment 5 bases; nucleotides outside the gene matches: 2. The CDR3 here is CASSASGGAETQYF. The CDR3 DNA reads TGTGCCAGCAGCGCTAGCGGGGGGGCGGAGACCCAGTACTTC.

The rearrangement links TRBV28 to TRBJ2-2, with 7 bases aligning to TRBD2. The CDR3 consists of 16 residues. Germline CDR1 MDHEN, CDR2 SYDVKM. Germline trimming cut 3 bases from V and 4 bases from J; bases unmatched to any gene: 8. CDR3 sequence (DNA): TGTGCCAGCAGTTTTATGGTTGGCGGGAGCACCGGGGAGCTGTTTTTT. Encoded protein: CASSFMVGGSTGELFF.

V gene TRBV27 combines with J gene TRBJ2-3, with 9 bases lining up with TRBD1. Germline CDR1 MNHEY, CDR2 SMNVEV (reference sequence). V lost 5 bases, J lost 0 bases, and 3 bases stayed unmatched. The CDR3 consists of 15 residues. This chain's CDR3 is CASSGQGRSTDTQYF. CDR3 in DNA: TGTGCCAGCAGTGGACAGGGGCGGAGCACAGATACGCAGTATTTT.

This chain uses TRBV29-1 with TRBJ1-2; the match to TRBD1 covers 9 bases. Losses at the gene ends were 7 bases for V and 3 bases for J; bases not matched to a gene: 6. Germline CDR1 SQVTM, CDR2 ANQGSEA. There are 13 residues in the CDR3. The chain's CDR3 is CSAGTGLHYGYTF. In nucleotides, the CDR3 is TGCAGCGCCGGGACAGGGTTACACTATGGCTACACCTTC. Drawing the rest from reference TRBV29-1 and TRBJ1-2, the complete variable domain is SAVISQKPSRDICQRGTSLTIQCQVDSQVTMMFWYRQQPGQSLTLIATANQGSEATYESGFVIDKFPISRPNLTFSTLTVSNMSPEDSSIYLCSAGTGLHYGYTFGSGTRLTVV.

The chain employs TRBV7-3 and TRBJ1-2; D is undetermined. This CDR3 contains 15 residues. Trimming took off 5 bases at V and 3 bases at J, with 16 bases between the two ends. Germline CDR1 and CDR2: SGHTA and FQGTGA. CDR3 protein: CASSPSVGLDYGYTF. The CDR3 DNA reads TGTGCCAGCAGCCCCAGCGTAGGGTTAGACTATGGCTACACCTTC.

The chain links TRBV11-3 to TRBJ1-3; D uncertain. The V end lost 8 bases, the J end lost 1 base, and 6 bases lay between the germline ends. From germline, CDR1 is SGHNT and CDR2 YENEEA. The CDR3 covers 12 residues. The CDR3 reads CASEGSGNTIYF. The CDR3 DNA is TGTGCCAGCGAAGGGTCTGGAAACACCATATATTTT.

The chain uses TRBV6-8 and TRBJ2-2, with D hard to call. There are 10 residues in the CDR3. The V end lost 6 bases, the J end lost 6 bases, and 2 bases lay between the germline ends. CDR1 MNHGY and CDR2 SAAAGT come from the germline V gene. The CDR3 region has the DNA TGTGCCAGCAGATCCGGGGAGCTGTTTTTT. Translating it yields CASRSGELFF.

The CDR3 region is CAWRGRGGVDEQYF. The CDR3 DNA sequence: TGTGCCTGGAGGGGCCGGGGCGGCGTCGACGAGCAGTACTTC. The rearrangement uses TRBV30 and TRBJ2-7, with D perhaps assigned TRBD1 or TRBD2 (5 bases each). CDR1 is GTSNPN and CDR2 is SVGIG in the germline V gene (reference sequence). This CDR3 is built from 14 residues. Between the trimmed V and J ends, which lost 3 bases and 5 bases, there was a span of 17 bases.

In this sample, this clone turned up once. The genes are TRBV6-6 and TRBJ2-1; either TRBD1 or TRBD2 may supply D (6 bases each). In germline, CDR1 is MNHNY, CDR2 SVGAGI (reference sequence). The length of the CDR3 is 16 residues. Trimming cost V 2 bases and J 5 bases, with 16 bases left between them. The CDR3 coding sequence is TGTGCCAGCAGTTACCGAGGGGGGCTAATCGACAATGAGCAGTTCTTC. It is translated as CASSYRGGLIDNEQFF.

The chain joins TRBV6-5 to TRBJ2-3; no reliable D call. Trimming shortened V by 2 bases and J by 7 bases, and 10 bases separated the two germline ends. CDR3 length: 13 residues. Germline V gene data show CDR1 as MNHEY and CDR2 as SVGAGI. Here the CDR3 DNA reads TGTGCCAGCAGTTACACGCCGGAGAATACGCAGTATTTT. Protein: CASSYTPENTQYF.

V is TRBV5-8 and J is TRBJ1-5; a weak D match, TRBD1 (6 bases). The V end lost 0 bases, the J end lost 7 bases, and 14 bases lay between the germline ends. The CDR3 extends over 15 amino acids. Per the germline V gene, CDR1 is SGHTS and CDR2 is YDEGEE. The CDR3 here is CASSLAISQGQPQHF. The CDR3 DNA sequence: TGTGCCAGCAGCTTGGCAATTTCACAGGGACAGCCCCAGCATTTT.

The V gene is TRBV6-1, the J gene TRBJ2-7, with D tentatively TRBD1 (5 bases). Trimming stripped 7 bases from V and 5 bases from J, with 6 bases between. This CDR3 is built from 10 residues. The germline V gene has CDR1 MNHNS and CDR2 SASEGT. The CDR3, as DNA: TGTGCCAGCAAGGGGAACGAGCAGTACTTC. It encodes CASKGNEQYF.

The J gene is TRBJ2-2, the V gene TRBV9; D is possibly TRBD1 or TRBD2 (6 bases each). The CDR3 totals 15 residues. Trimming removed 4 bases at V and 7 bases at J, with 17 bases between. Germline V gene sequence: CDR1 SGDLS, CDR2 YYNGEE. The CDR3 is CASSLRGRAGGELFF. In DNA form, the CDR3 reads TGTGCCAGCAGCCTCCGGGGGCGCGCGGGCGGGGAGCTGTTTTTT.

This clone has just a few counts. The chain carries TRBV5-6 and TRBJ1-5; D might be TRBD1 (5 bases). Germline-derived CDR1 and CDR2 are SGHDT and YYEEEE. Trimming pared 3 bases from V and 4 bases from J, leaving 17 bases between. The CDR3 consists of 16 residues. CDR3 sequence: CASSSGWGLRNQPQHF. CDR3 coding DNA: TGTGCCAGCAGCTCCGGGTGGGGACTGCGGAATCAGCCCCAGCATTTT.